This T cell receptor (beta chain) stems from a study of blood T cells in healthy people across ages. There are a few counts of this clonotype. Germline assignment: CDR1 MNHEY and CDR2 SVGAGI. The CDR3 is 14 residues long. Deletions cut 2 bases from V and 4 bases from J, with 11 bases between. Alongside a J-beta primer mix, a sample-barcoded 5' primer served in a second PCR lasting roughly 7 to 12 cycles. Every single cDNA molecule received a tag from a template-switch adaptor with 12 random nucleotides. TCRdb itself ran the 5' RACE reads through MiXCR, one entry per CDR3 protein. This sample yields fewer than 800,000 distinct CDR3 sequences, of which around 25% are seen a single time; under 10% belongs to the top ten. The data also belong to a second study, concerning T cells of mothers and their children. From that study: No T cell clones of persistent microchimeric origin were detected.

Sequencing input: blood. The sequence was obtained from a boy younger than 18 in good health. V is TRBV6-5 and J is TRBJ2-5, with D perhaps matching TRBD2 (6 bases). CDR3: CASSYGAGIETQYF. CDR3 DNA: TGTGCCAGCAGTTACGGGGCGGGGATAGAGACCCAGTACTTC.